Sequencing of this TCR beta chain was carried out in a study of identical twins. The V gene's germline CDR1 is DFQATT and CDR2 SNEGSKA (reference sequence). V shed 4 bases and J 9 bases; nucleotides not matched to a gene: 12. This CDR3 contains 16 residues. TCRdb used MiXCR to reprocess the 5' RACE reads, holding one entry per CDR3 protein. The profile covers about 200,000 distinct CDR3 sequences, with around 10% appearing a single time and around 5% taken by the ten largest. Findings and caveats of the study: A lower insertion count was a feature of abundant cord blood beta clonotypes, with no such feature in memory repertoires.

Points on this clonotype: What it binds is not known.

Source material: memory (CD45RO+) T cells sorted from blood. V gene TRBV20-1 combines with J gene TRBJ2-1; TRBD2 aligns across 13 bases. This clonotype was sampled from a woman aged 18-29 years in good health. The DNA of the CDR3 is TGCAGTGCTACGGTCCGGACTAGCGGGAGTCTTACTGAGCAGTTCTTC. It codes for CSATVRTSGSLTEQFF.